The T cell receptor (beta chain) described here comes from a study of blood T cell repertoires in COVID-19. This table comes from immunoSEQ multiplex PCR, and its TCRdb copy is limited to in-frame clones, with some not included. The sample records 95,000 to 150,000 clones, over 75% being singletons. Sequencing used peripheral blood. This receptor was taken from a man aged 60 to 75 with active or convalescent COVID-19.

CDR3 nucleotides: TGCGCCAGCAGCCGACAGGCTTCCATTGCAACTAATGAAAAACTGTTTTTT. It is translated as CASSRQASIATNEKLFF. The chain combines TRBV4-3 with TRBJ1-4; weak D call: TRBD1 (6 bases). The CDR3 runs to 17 residues. The V and J ends lost 4 bases and 0 bases respectively, with 15 bases between them. Looked up from germline, CDR1 is LGHNA and CDR2 is YSLEER.